Below, one T cell receptor beta chain is given with its context. Its antigen remains unidentified. Each depressed patient was matched pairwise with a non-depressed control on sex, age, current smoking status and body mass index. Participants were all of European descent. J lost 2 bases, V lost 1 base, and 3 bases had no gene match. The V gene's germline CDR1 is SGHAT and CDR2 FQDESV (reference sequence). This CDR3 has 15 amino acids. This sample was taken from a study of untreated major depressive disorder. General study points: TRBV05-01 (Vbeta 5.1) usage was higher in CD4+ T cells of depressed patients than controls.

TCRdb's copy holds only in-frame clones and misses some; the assay was immunoSEQ multiplex PCR. The table shows around 13,000 clones, with about nine tenths occurring only once. Sequencing was done on a sample of CD4+ T cells from PBMCs. The V call is TRBV11-1, the J call TRBJ2-7; 9 bases match TRBD1. This TCR derives from a young man with major depressive disorder. The CDR3 reads CASSLGQGEAYEQYF. DNA for the CDR3: TGTGCCAGCAGCTTAGGACAGGGGGAGGCCTACGAGCAGTACTTC.